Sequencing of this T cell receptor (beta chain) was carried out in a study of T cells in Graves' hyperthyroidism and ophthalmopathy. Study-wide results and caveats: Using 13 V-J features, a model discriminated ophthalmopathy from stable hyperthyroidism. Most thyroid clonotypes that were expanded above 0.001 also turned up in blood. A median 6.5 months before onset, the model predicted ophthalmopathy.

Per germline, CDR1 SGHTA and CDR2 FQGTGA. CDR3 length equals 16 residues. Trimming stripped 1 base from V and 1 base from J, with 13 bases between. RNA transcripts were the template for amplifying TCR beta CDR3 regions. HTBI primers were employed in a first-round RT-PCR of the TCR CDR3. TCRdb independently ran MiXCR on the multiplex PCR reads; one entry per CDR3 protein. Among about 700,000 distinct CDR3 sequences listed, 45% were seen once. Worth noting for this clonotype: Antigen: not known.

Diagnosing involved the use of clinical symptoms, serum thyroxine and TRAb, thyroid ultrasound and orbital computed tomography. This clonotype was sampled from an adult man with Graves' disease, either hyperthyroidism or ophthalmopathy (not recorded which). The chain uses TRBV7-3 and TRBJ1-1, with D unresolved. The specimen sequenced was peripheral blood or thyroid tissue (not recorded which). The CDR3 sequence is CASSLMGNPGNTEAFF. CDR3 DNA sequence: TGTGCCAGCAGCTTAATGGGGAACCCGGGGAACACTGAAGCTTTCTTT. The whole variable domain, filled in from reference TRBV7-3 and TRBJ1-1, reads GAGVSQTPSNKVTEKGKYVELRCDPISGHTALYWYRQSLGQGPEFLIYFQGTGAADDSGLPNDRFFAVRPEGSVSTLKIQRTERGDSAVYLCASSLMGNPGNTEAFFGQGTRLTVV.